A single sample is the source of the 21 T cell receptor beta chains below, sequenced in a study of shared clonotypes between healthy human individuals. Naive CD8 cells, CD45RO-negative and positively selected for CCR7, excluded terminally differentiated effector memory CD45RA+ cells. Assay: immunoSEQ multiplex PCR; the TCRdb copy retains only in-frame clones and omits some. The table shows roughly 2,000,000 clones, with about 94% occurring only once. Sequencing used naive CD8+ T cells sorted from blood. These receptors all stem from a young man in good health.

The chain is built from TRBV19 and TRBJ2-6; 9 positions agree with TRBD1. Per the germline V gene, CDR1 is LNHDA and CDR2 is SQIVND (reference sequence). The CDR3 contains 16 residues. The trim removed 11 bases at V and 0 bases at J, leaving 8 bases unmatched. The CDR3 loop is CAVRDRETSGANVLTF. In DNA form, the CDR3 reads TGTGCCGTAAGGGACAGGGAGACCTCTGGGGCCAACGTCCTGACTTTC.

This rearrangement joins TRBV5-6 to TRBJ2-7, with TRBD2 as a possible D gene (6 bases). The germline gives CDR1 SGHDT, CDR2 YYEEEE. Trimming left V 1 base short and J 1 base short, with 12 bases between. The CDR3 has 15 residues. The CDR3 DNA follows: TGTGCCAGCAGCTTGAGGGCTAGCGCTTCCTACGAGCAGTACTTC. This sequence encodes CASSLRASASYEQYF. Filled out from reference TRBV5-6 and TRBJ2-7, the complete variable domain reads DAGVTQSPTHLIKTRGQQVTLRCSPKSGHDTVSWYQQALGQGPQFIFQYYEEEERQRGNFPDRFSGHQFPNYSSELNVNALLLGDSALYLCASSLRASASYEQYFGPGTRLTVT.

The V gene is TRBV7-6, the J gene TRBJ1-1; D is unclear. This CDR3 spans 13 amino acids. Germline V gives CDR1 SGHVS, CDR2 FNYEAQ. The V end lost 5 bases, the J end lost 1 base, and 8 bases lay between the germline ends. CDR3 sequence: CASSPPGNTEAFF. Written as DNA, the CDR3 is TGTGCCAGCAGCCCCCCGGGGAACACTGAAGCTTTCTTT.

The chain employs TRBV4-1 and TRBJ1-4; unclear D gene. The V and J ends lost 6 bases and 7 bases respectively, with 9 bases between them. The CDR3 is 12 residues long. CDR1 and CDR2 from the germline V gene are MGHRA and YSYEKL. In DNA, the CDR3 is TGCGCCAGCAGGCTCGGAGGTGAAAAACTGTTTTTT. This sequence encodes CASRLGGEKLFF.

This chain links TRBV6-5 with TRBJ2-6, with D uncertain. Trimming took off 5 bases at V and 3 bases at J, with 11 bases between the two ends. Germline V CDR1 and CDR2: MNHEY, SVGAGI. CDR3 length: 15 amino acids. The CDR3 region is CASSAWSSGANVLTF. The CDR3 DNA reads TGTGCCAGCAGTGCCTGGAGTAGTGGGGCCAACGTCCTGACTTTC.

The DNA for the CDR3 is TGCGCCAGCAGCCGAGCCGGGAACAGGGAGAACACTGAAGCTTTCTTT. Encoded protein: CASSRAGNRENTEAFF. This chain connects TRBV4-1 to TRBJ1-1, with D maybe TRBD1 (6 bases). Trimming pared 4 bases from V and 1 base from J, leaving 16 bases between. Germline lookup yields CDR1 MGHRA and CDR2 YSYEKL. This CDR3 is 16 amino acids long.

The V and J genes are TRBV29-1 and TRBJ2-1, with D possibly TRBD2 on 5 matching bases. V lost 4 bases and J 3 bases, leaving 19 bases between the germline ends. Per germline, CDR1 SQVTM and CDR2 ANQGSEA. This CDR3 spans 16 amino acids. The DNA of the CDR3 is TGCAGCGTTGTAGGGAGTATAGCGAGGCTCTACAATGAGCAGTTCTTC. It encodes CSVVGSIARLYNEQFF.

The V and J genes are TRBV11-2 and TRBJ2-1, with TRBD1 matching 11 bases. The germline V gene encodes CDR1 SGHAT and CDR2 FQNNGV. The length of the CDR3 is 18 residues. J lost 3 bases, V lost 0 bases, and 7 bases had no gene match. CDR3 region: CASSLDFRTGGNYNEQFF. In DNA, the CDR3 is TGTGCCAGCAGCTTAGATTTCAGGACAGGGGGCAACTACAATGAGCAGTTCTTC.

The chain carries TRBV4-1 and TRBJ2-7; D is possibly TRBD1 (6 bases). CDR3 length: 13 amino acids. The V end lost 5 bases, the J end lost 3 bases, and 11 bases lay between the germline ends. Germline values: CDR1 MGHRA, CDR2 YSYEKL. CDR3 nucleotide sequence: TGCGCCAGCAGCTTTCAGGACAGCTACGAGCAGTACTTC. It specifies CASSFQDSYEQYF.

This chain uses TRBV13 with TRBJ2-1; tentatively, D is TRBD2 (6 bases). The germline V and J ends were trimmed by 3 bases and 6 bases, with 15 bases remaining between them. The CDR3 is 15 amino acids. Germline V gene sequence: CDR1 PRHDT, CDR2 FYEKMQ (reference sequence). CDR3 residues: CASSLQWRASNEQFF. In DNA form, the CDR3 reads TGTGCCAGCAGCTTGCAATGGAGGGCTTCCAATGAGCAGTTCTTC.

CDR3 region: CASWEGKEQYF. CDR3 in DNA: TGTGCCAGCTGGGAGGGCAAGGAGCAGTACTTC. V is TRBV6-5 and J is TRBJ2-7, with 7 bases matching TRBD2. Germline lookup yields CDR1 MNHEY and CDR2 SVGAGI. Germline trimming cut 8 bases from V and 7 bases from J; bases unmatched to any gene: 5. CDR3 length: 11 amino acids.

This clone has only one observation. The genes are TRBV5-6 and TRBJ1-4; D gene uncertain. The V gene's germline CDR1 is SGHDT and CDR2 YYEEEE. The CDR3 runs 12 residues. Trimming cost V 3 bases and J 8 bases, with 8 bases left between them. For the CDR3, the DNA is TGTGCCAGCAGCTCGGCAGAAGAAAAACTGTTTTTT. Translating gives CASSSAEEKLFF.

For the CDR3, the DNA is TGTGCCAGCAGCACAGGACAGGGCGGGTACGAGCAGTACTTC. Protein: CASSTGQGGYEQYF. The chain combines TRBV11-2 with TRBJ2-7, with 8 bases fitting TRBD1. This CDR3 has 14 residues. Germline CDR1 is SGHAT and CDR2 is FQNNGV. V shed 5 bases and J 4 bases; nucleotides not matched to a gene: 7.

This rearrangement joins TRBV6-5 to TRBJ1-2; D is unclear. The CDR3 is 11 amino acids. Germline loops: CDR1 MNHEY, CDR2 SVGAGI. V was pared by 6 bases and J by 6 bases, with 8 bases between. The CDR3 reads CASRGVDGYTF. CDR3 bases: TGTGCCAGCAGGGGAGTCGATGGCTACACCTTC.

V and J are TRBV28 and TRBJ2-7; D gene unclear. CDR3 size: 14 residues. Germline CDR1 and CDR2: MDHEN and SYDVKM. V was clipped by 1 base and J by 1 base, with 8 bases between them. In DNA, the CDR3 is TGTGCCAGCAGTTTATATGGGATTTCCTACGAGCAGTACTTC. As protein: CASSLYGISYEQYF.

The CDR3 coding sequence is TGTGCCAGCAGCCAAGATGGAGTATCGGTACTCTATGGCTACACCTTC. Translation: CASSQDGVSVLYGYTF. This chain connects TRBV4-2 to TRBJ1-2; the D is unclear. The CDR3 has 16 residues. Germline V gives CDR1 LGHNA, CDR2 YNFKEQ. Trimming shortened V by 0 bases and J by 4 bases, and 15 bases separated the two germline ends.

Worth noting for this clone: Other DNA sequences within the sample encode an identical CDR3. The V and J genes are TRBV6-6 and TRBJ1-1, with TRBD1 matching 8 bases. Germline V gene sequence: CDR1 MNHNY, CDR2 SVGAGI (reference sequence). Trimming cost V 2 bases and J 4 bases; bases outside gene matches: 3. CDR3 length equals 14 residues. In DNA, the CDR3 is TGTGCCAGCAGTTACCAGGGGGCCGCCACTGAAGCTTTCTTT. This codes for CASSYQGAATEAFF.

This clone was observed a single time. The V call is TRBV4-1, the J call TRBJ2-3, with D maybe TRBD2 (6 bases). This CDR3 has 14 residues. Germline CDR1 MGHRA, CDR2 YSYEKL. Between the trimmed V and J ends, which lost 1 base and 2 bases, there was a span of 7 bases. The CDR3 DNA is TGCGCCAGCAGCCAAGGGACTACCACAGATACGCAGTATTTT. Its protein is CASSQGTTTDTQYF.

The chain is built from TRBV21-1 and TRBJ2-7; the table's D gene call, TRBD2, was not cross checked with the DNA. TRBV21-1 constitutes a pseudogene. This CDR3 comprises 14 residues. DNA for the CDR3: TGTGCCAGCAGCAAACGTAGCGAGGCCTACGAGCAGTACTTC. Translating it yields CASSKRSEAYEQYF.

CDR3 DNA sequence: TGTGCCAGTAGTAGCTCAGGGTTAGGCAATTCACCCCTCCACTTT. Translating gives CASSSSGLGNSPLHF. The chain has TRBV19 and TRBJ1-6; possible D gene TRBD1, 5 bases. Germline loops: CDR1 LNHDA, CDR2 SQIVND (reference sequence). The V end was cut by 4 bases, the J end by 7 bases, with 14 bases between. CDR3 length: 15 residues.

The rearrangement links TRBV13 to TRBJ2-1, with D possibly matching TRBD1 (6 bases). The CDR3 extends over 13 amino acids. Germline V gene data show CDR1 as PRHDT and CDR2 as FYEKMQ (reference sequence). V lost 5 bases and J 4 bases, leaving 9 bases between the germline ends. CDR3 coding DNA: TGTGCCAGCAGCCGACAGGCTTACAATGAGCAGTTCTTC. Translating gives CASSRQAYNEQFF.